One and the same sample provided the 30 T cell receptor beta chains below, sequenced in a study of graft-versus-host responses after intestinal transplantation. These receptors' antigens are unknown. Assay used: immunoSEQ multiplex PCR; TCRdb lists only in-frame clones, some missing. The sample includes 80,000 to 100,000 clones, approximately 90% of them seen just once. The sequencing here drew on unstimulated CD4+ T cells sorted from spleen or lymph node cells, taken before intestinal transplant. The receptors here all came from a human donor who received an intestinal transplant.

This chain uses TRBV29-1 with TRBJ1-1; D remains ambiguous. The V and J ends lost 2 bases and 5 bases respectively, with 12 bases between them. CDR1 and CDR2 (germline): SQVTM, ANQGSEA. The CDR3 consists of 13 residues. CDR3 in DNA: TGCAGCGTTGAAAGTTTTGATAGAACTGAAGCTTTCTTT. Residues: CSVESFDRTEAFF.

The chain employs TRBV6-6 and TRBJ1-2, with 7 nucleotides matching TRBD1. With 6 bases clipped from V and 5 bases from J, the junction kept 12 bases outside the gene matches. This CDR3 has 15 residues. Germline V lookup: CDR1 MNHNY, CDR2 SVGAGI (reference sequence). The CDR3 DNA sequence: TGTGCCAGCAGCCCAGACAGGGTTTATGCTTATGGCTACACCTTC. Its translation is CASSPDRVYAYGYTF.

The chain carries TRBV5-1 and TRBJ1-1; the D is unclear. CDR1 and CDR2 from the germline V gene are SGHRS and YFSETQ. This CDR3 comprises 13 residues. With 4 bases removed from V and 4 bases from J, the gap between germline ends came to 11 bases. CDR3 sequence (DNA): TGCGCCAGCAGCCCCCCGGGTCCCACTGAAGCTTTCTTT. It encodes CASSPPGPTEAFF.

V and J are TRBV5-6 and TRBJ2-2, with a possible D match to TRBD1 (5 bases). This CDR3 comprises 13 residues. Germline values: CDR1 SGHDT, CDR2 YYEEEE. V was cut by 2 bases and J by 6 bases, with 8 bases left in between. The CDR3, as DNA: TGTGCCAGCAGCTTTGCAGGGTCCGGGGAGCTGTTTTTT. This gives the protein CASSFAGSGELFF.

The chain is built from TRBV7-9 and TRBJ2-5; D possibly corresponds to TRBD2 (5 bases). CDR1 is SEHNR and CDR2 is FQNEAQ in the germline V gene (reference sequence). This CDR3 is built from 14 residues. Trimming cost V 5 bases and J 3 bases, with 13 bases left between them. For the CDR3, the DNA is TGTGCCAGCAGCGCGGGTGGGGTTAAAGAGACCCAGTACTTC. It specifies CASSAGGVKETQYF.

The count of this clone is one. V is TRBV7-9 and J is TRBJ1-2, with a weak D call TRBD1 (5 bases). This CDR3 has 12 residues. The ends were cut back, 5 bases at V and 10 bases at J, with 14 bases in the middle. CDR1 is SEHNR and CDR2 is FQNEAQ in the germline V gene (reference sequence). The CDR3 DNA reads TGTGCCAGCAGCCGGGGGGAGGAGTTCTACACCTTC. Its protein product is CASSRGEEFYTF.

The chain links TRBV5-1 to TRBJ2-5, with 8 bases matching TRBD1. The V and J ends lost 4 bases and 3 bases, in that order; junction bases with no gene match: 2. The CDR3 is 13 amino acids. The germline CDR1 and CDR2 sequences are SGHRS and YFSETQ. The CDR3 loop is CASSVTGEETQYF. CDR3 nucleotide sequence: TGCGCCAGCAGCGTGACAGGGGAAGAGACCCAGTACTTC.

The chain links TRBV10-1 to TRBJ2-5; 10 nucleotides align to TRBD2. Germline V gene lookup returns CDR1 WNHNN and CDR2 SYGVQD (reference sequence). The V segment lost 0 bases and the J segment 6 bases; nucleotides outside the gene matches: 10. The CDR3 consists of 17 residues. CDR3 residues: CASSESLASGRRKTQYF. The CDR3 DNA sequence: TGCGCCAGCAGTGAGTCATTGGCTAGCGGGAGACGGAAGACCCAGTACTTC.

The V and J genes are TRBV5-1 and TRBJ2-7, with D possibly TRBD1 on 5 matching bases. The CDR3 totals 14 residues. The germline gives CDR1 SGHRS, CDR2 YFSETQ. V lost 0 bases and J 6 bases, leaving 13 bases between the germline ends. The CDR3 DNA reads TGCGCCAGCAGCTTGGTGTCCCCAGGGCTCGAGCAGTACTTC. Its translation is CASSLVSPGLEQYF. The full variable domain, with the rest looked up from reference TRBV5-1 and TRBJ2-7, is KAGVTQTPRYLIKTRGQQVTLSCSPISGHRSVSWYQQTPGQGLQFLFEYFSETQRNKGNFPGRFSGRQFSNSRSEMNVSTLELGDSALYLCASSLVSPGLEQYFGPGTRLTVT.

The rearrangement joins TRBV11-2 to TRBJ2-7, with 8 positions matching TRBD2. The CDR3 loop spans 16 amino acids. Germline lookup yields CDR1 SGHAT and CDR2 FQNNGV. Trimming took 3 bases from V and 2 from J; bases not matched to a gene: 9. The chain's CDR3 is CASSFRLLAGTYEQYF. CDR3 nucleotide sequence: TGTGCCAGCAGCTTCCGGTTGCTAGCGGGCACCTACGAGCAGTACTTC.

The chain combines TRBV7-3 with TRBJ1-2, with 9 positions matching TRBD1. The V segment lost 5 bases and the J segment 1 base; nucleotides outside the gene matches: 8. Germline V lookup: CDR1 SGHTA, CDR2 FQGTGA. The CDR3 is made up of 16 amino acids. The CDR3 loop reads CASSPGGQGSNYGYTF. The CDR3, as DNA: TGTGCCAGCAGCCCCGGGGGACAGGGAAGTAACTATGGCTACACCTTC.

The J gene is TRBJ2-5, the V gene TRBV5-4; the D gene is possibly TRBD1 (5 bases). V was trimmed by 6 bases and J by 1 base, leaving 16 bases between them. CDR1 is SGHNT and CDR2 is YYREEE in the germline V gene (reference sequence). CDR3 size: 15 residues. The CDR3 region is CASNNNQGVQETQYF. The CDR3 DNA reads TGTGCCAGCAACAACAATCAGGGCGTCCAAGAGACCCAGTACTTC.

The J gene is TRBJ2-4, the V gene TRBV18, with D possibly being TRBD2 (7 bases). The germline V gene encodes CDR1 KGHSH and CDR2 LQKENI. The CDR3 is made up of 17 amino acids. The V and J ends lost 3 bases and 4 bases respectively, with 19 bases between them. CDR3 loop: CASSPPEGGGRKNIQYF. CDR3 DNA: TGTGCCAGCTCACCCCCGGAGGGGGGCGGGAGAAAAAACATTCAGTACTTC.

The chain has TRBV15 and TRBJ1-2; 7 nucleotides line up with TRBD1. Germline assignment: CDR1 LNHNV and CDR2 YYDKDF (reference sequence). The CDR3 consists of 17 residues. With 0 bases clipped from V and 5 bases from J, the junction kept 12 bases outside the gene matches. The DNA for the CDR3 is TGTGCCACCAGCAGAGACGCAGTCAGGGGGGAATTTTATGGCTACACCTTC. Protein: CATSRDAVRGEFYGYTF.

V usage is TRBV28 and J usage is TRBJ2-1, with unresolved D. Trimming shortened V by 2 bases and J by 4 bases, and 6 bases separated the two germline ends. The germline V gene has CDR1 MDHEN and CDR2 SYDVKM. The CDR3 is 13 residues long. The DNA of the CDR3 is TGTGCCAGCAGTTTAGCAGGTTACAATGAGCAGTTCTTC. It encodes CASSLAGYNEQFF.

The V gene is TRBV7-2, the J gene TRBJ2-5, with D possibly being TRBD2 (5 bases). Germline V gene sequence: CDR1 SGHTA, CDR2 FQGNSA. The CDR3 extends over 16 amino acids. V was cut by 0 bases and J by 1 base, with 12 bases left in between. CDR3 in amino acids: CASSLASGSPQETQYF. DNA of the CDR3: TGTGCCAGCAGCTTAGCGTCGGGGTCACCCCAAGAGACCCAGTACTTC.

CDR3 coding DNA: TGTGCCAGCAGTGAGAGGGACAACGGCGAGAATGAGCAGTTCTTC. This codes for CASSERDNGENEQFF. The chain carries TRBV6-1 and TRBJ2-1, with a possible D match to TRBD1 (6 bases). V was clipped by 3 bases and J by 7 bases, with 16 bases between them. Germline CDR1 MNHNS, CDR2 SASEGT. The CDR3 runs 15 residues.

This chain joins TRBV15 and TRBJ2-7; perhaps TRBD2 as D (5 bases). Germline V gene sequence: CDR1 LNHNV, CDR2 YYDKDF (reference sequence). The CDR3 has 15 residues. V dropped 1 base and J dropped 2 bases, with 12 bases sitting between them. The CDR3 DNA reads TGTGCCACCAGCAGAGCCGGAGGAGGAGCCTACGAGCAGTACTTC. Its translation is CATSRAGGGAYEQYF.

In DNA form, the CDR3 reads TGTGCCAGCAGCCCCCCCGACAGGAGGACTGAAGCTTTCTTT. This codes for CASSPPDRRTEAFF. The rearrangement links TRBV5-4 to TRBJ1-1, with a tentative D call TRBD1 (6 bases). CDR3 length equals 14 residues. The germline CDR1 and CDR2 sequences are SGHNT and YYREEE (reference sequence). Trimming removed 4 bases from V and 5 bases from J, with 15 bases in between. The full variable domain, with the rest looked up from reference TRBV5-4 and TRBJ1-1, is ETGVTQSPTHLIKTRGQQVTLRCSSQSGHNTVSWYQQALGQGPQFIFQYYREEENGRGNFPPRFSGLQFPNYSSELNVNALELDDSALYLCASSPPDRRTEAFFGQGTRLTVV.

The chain couples TRBV29-1 to TRBJ2-1, with a tentative D call TRBD2 (5 bases). V lost 7 bases and J 5 bases, leaving 9 bases between the germline ends. Germline V lookup: CDR1 SQVTM, CDR2 ANQGSEA. This CDR3 spans 11 amino acids. This CDR3 is CSAALDNEQFF. In nucleotides, the CDR3 is TGCAGCGCCGCACTAGACAATGAGCAGTTCTTC.

V gene TRBV7-2 combines with J gene TRBJ2-1; 8 bases match TRBD2. Germline V CDR1 and CDR2: SGHTA, FQGNSA. The V and J ends lost 3 bases and 8 bases, in that order; junction bases with no gene match: 18. The CDR3 has 18 residues. CDR3 residues: CASSFFPSVAGIMDEQFF. The CDR3 nucleotides are TGTGCCAGCAGCTTTTTCCCGTCTGTAGCGGGAATCATGGATGAGCAGTTCTTC.

This chain links TRBV29-1 with TRBJ2-1, with TRBD2 matching over 14 bases. Trimming removed 7 bases from V and 2 bases from J; junction bases left unmatched: 13. Germline V gene sequence: CDR1 SQVTM, CDR2 ANQGSEA. This CDR3 comprises 18 residues. The CDR3 reads CSAGTSGSALPTYNEQFF. The CDR3 coding sequence is TGCAGCGCGGGGACTAGCGGGAGCGCACTACCAACCTACAATGAGCAGTTCTTC.

This chain uses TRBV5-1 with TRBJ2-3; possibly TRBD1 for D (5 bases). Trimming shortened V by 0 bases and J by 3 bases, and 14 bases separated the two germline ends. This CDR3 is 16 amino acids long. Looked up from germline, CDR1 is SGHRS and CDR2 is YFSETQ. CDR3 in DNA: TGCGCCAGCAGCTTGGCCTCAGACAGTGTAACAGATACGCAGTATTTT. Amino acids: CASSLASDSVTDTQYF. Supplemented by reference TRBV5-1 and TRBJ2-3, the full variable domain reads KAGVTQTPRYLIKTRGQQVTLSCSPISGHRSVSWYQQTPGQGLQFLFEYFSETQRNKGNFPGRFSGRQFSNSRSEMNVSTLELGDSALYLCASSLASDSVTDTQYFGPGTRLTVL.

The V gene is TRBV5-4, the J gene TRBJ2-2; D perhaps matches TRBD1 (5 bases). This CDR3 is 18 amino acids long. V was trimmed by 0 bases and J by 5 bases, leaving 20 bases between them. Germline assignment: CDR1 SGHNT and CDR2 YYREEE (reference sequence). The CDR3 here is CASSLGLGREGVTGELFF. CDR3 DNA: TGTGCCAGCAGCTTGGGACTCGGCAGGGAAGGGGTAACCGGGGAGCTGTTTTTT.

J is TRBJ2-1 and V is TRBV19, with a possible D match to TRBD1 (6 bases). V lost 3 bases and J 1 base, leaving 16 bases between the germline ends. Germline V gene sequence: CDR1 LNHDA, CDR2 SQIVND (reference sequence). This CDR3 has 17 amino acids. The CDR3 DNA is TGTGCCAGTAGTATTTTAGCCTCGAGGGGGTCCTACAATGAGCAGTTCTTC. This translates into CASSILASRGSYNEQFF.

The chain joins TRBV4-1 to TRBJ2-7; 7 bases match TRBD2. V lost 3 bases and J lost 4; bases outside the gene matches: 24. The CDR3 has 20 residues. CDR1 and CDR2 from the germline V gene are MGHRA and YSYEKL. CDR3 protein: CASSQAFLGREFPEWYEQYF. DNA of the CDR3: TGCGCCAGCAGCCAGGCCTTCCTTGGGCGGGAGTTCCCAGAGTGGTACGAGCAGTACTTC.

This clone has just a few counts. The rearrangement uses TRBV5-8 and TRBJ1-2; 10 bases agree with TRBD1. CDR1 is SGHTS, CDR2 YDEGEE, per germline. This CDR3 comprises 16 residues. Trimming at V came to 1 base and at J to 3 bases, leaving 6 bases not matched to a gene. In DNA form, the CDR3 reads TGTGCCAGCAGCTTGATCTACGGGACAGGGGACTATGGCTACACCTTC. This translates into CASSLIYGTGDYGYTF. Drawing the rest from reference TRBV5-8 and TRBJ1-2, the complete variable domain is EAGVTQSPTHLIKTRGQQATLRCSPISGHTSVYWYQQALGLGLQFLLWYDEGEERNRGNFPPRFSGRQFPNYSSELNVNALELEDSALYLCASSLIYGTGDYGYTFGSGTRLTVV.

This chain connects TRBV15 to TRBJ1-5; maybe TRBD1 (6 bases). CDR1 LNHNV and CDR2 YYDKDF come from the germline V gene (reference sequence). There are 16 residues in the CDR3. V was cut by 5 bases and J by 1 base, with 15 bases left in between. CDR3 coding DNA: TGTGCCACCAGCGCCACGGCGGGGGCGAGCAATCAGCCCCAGCATTTT. As protein: CATSATAGASNQPQHF.

CDR3 bases: TGCGCCAGCAGCTTGGGGACAGTGCCCCTGGGTGGCTACACCTTC. Protein product: CASSLGTVPLGGYTF. The chain combines TRBV5-1 with TRBJ1-2; possibly TRBD1 for D (6 bases). The CDR3 length is 15 residues. V was clipped by 0 bases and J by 7 bases, with 16 bases between them. Germline V gives CDR1 SGHRS, CDR2 YFSETQ.

The V gene is TRBV19, the J gene TRBJ1-6, with 7 nucleotides matching TRBD1. Germline trimming cut 6 bases from V and 6 bases from J; bases unmatched to any gene: 5. This CDR3 spans 14 amino acids. The germline V gene has CDR1 LNHDA and CDR2 SQIVND (reference sequence). The CDR3 here is CASSRTGGNSPLHF. For the CDR3, the DNA is TGTGCCAGTAGCCGGACAGGCGGTAATTCACCCCTCCACTTT.